Below are 9 T cell receptor beta chains sequenced from a single sample in a study of T cell repertoires in cytomegalovirus infection. No antigen has been assigned to these receptors. TCRdb analysed the reads with MiXCR anew, one entry per CDR3 protein. The table lists roughly 78,000 distinct CDR3 sequences, approximately 40% of them singletons. The sample consisted of CD8+ T cells from cultured PBMCs, taken from culture after CMV antigen stimulation. Every receptor here comes from a human donor in good health (CMV status not recorded). Some clones in this sample may be carry-over from other donors' samples.

The gene calls are TRBV6-2 or TRBV6-3 and TRBJ2-7, with TRBD2 identical over 7 bases. The CDR3 has 13 residues. J lost 3 bases, V lost 7 bases, and 6 bases had no gene match. The germline gives CDR1 MNHEY, CDR2 SVGEGT. Here the CDR3 reads CASNPAGNYEQYF. CDR3 bases: TGTGCCAGCAATCCAGCGGGGAACTACGAGCAGTACTTC.

This clonotype turned up a few times. The gene calls are TRBV4-3 and TRBJ2-1; 7 nucleotides agree with TRBD1. With 0 bases clipped from V and 5 bases from J, the junction kept 4 bases outside the gene matches. Germline assignment: CDR1 LGHNA and CDR2 YSLEER. The CDR3 loop spans 15 amino acids. In DNA, the CDR3 is TGCGCCAGCAGCCAAGAAACAGGGGAAGACAATGAGCAGTTCTTC. Translating gives CASSQETGEDNEQFF.

This clonotype was detected only once. The rearrangement links TRBV3-1 to TRBJ2-2; D ambiguous. Trimming removed 1 base from V and 1 base from J, with 10 bases in between. CDR1 is LGHDT and CDR2 is YNNKEL in the germline V gene (reference sequence). The CDR3 length is 16 residues. CDR3 DNA: TGTGCCAGCAGCCAAGCGCGATCTATGAACACCGGGGAGCTGTTTTTT. This codes for CASSQARSMNTGELFF. The full variable domain, rest sourced from reference TRBV3-1 and TRBJ2-2, is DTAVSQTPKYLVTQMGNDKSIKCEQNLGHDTMYWYKQDSKKFLKIMFSYNNKELIINETVPNRFSPKSPDKAHLNLHINSLELGDSAVYFCASSQARSMNTGELFFGEGSRLTVL.

A few counts support this clonotype. This chain links TRBV10-3 with TRBJ1-5; D gene uncertain. CDR1 is ENHRY, CDR2 SYGVKD, per germline. With 0 bases removed from V and 0 bases from J, the gap between germline ends came to 6 bases. This CDR3 is 15 amino acids long. CDR3 bases: TGTGCCATCAGTGAGTCGGGAGATAGCAATCAGCCCCAGCATTTT. As protein: CAISESGDSNQPQHF.

The chain joins TRBV7-8 to TRBJ2-1; D is undetermined. Trimming cost V 0 bases and J 0 bases, with 12 bases left between them. CDR1 and CDR2 (germline): SGHVS, FQNEAQ. The CDR3 has 17 amino acids. The CDR3 DNA sequence: TGTGCCAGCAGCTTAGCGCTCCCAGCATCCTCCTACAATGAGCAGTTCTTC. Amino acids: CASSLALPASSYNEQFF.

This clonotype was detected a few times. The chain recombines TRBV7-3 with TRBJ2-1, with TRBD2 as a possible D gene (5 bases). This CDR3 region has 13 residues. V lost 5 bases to trimming and J lost 3 bases, with 8 bases between them. Per the germline V gene, CDR1 is SGHTA and CDR2 is FQGTGA. CDR3 coding DNA: TGTGCCAGCAGCCCCCGGGGCTACAATGAGCAGTTCTTC. It yields the protein CASSPRGYNEQFF.

This chain's CDR3 is CSGGQTTSSYEQYF. CDR3 sequence (DNA): TGCAGCGGTGGACAGACGACCAGCTCCTACGAGCAGTACTTC. The chain has TRBV29-1 and TRBJ2-7; weak D call: TRBD1 (6 bases). Trimming cost V 7 bases and J 0 bases, with 16 bases left between them. CDR3 size: 14 residues. Germline CDR1 reads SQVTM; CDR2 reads ANQGSEA.

The chain has TRBV4-1 and TRBJ2-3; TRBD2 is a possible D gene (6 bases). CDR3 length: 16 amino acids. Germline CDR1 and CDR2: MGHRA and YSYEKL. Trimming took off 4 bases at V and 0 bases at J, with 14 bases between the two ends. The CDR3 DNA is TGCGCCAGCAGCCCTATAGCGGAACCTAGCACAGATACGCAGTATTTT. As protein: CASSPIAEPSTDTQYF.

This clonotype was seen only once. The V gene is TRBV27, the J gene TRBJ1-5; no firm D call. CDR3 length: 13 residues. Germline V CDR1 and CDR2: MNHEY, SMNVEV (reference sequence). V was cut by 3 bases and J by 3 bases, with 6 bases left in between. The CDR3 region is CASSFSANQPQHF. CDR3 nucleotide sequence: TGTGCCAGCAGTTTCTCCGCCAATCAGCCCCAGCATTTT.